A selection of T cell receptor beta chains follows, all from one sample in a study of cytomegalovirus exposure and HLA in healthy donors. Some clones are missing from TCRdb's copy, which holds only in-frame ones; the method was immunoSEQ multiplex PCR. The sample holds 200,000 to 250,000 clones. The source material was PBMCs. These receptors were obtained from a woman aged 30 to 39 in good health and CMV-seropositive. Both conserved end residues are part of each CDR3. A D gene is named only where the DNA matches it firmly.

j_call | v_call | d_call | cdr3_aa | cdr3_nt
TRBJ1-4 | TRBV30 | TRBD1 | CAWSADRGLKEKLFF | TGTGCCTGGAGCGCCGACAGGGGATTAAAAGAAAAACTGTTTTTT
TRBJ2-5 | TRBV2 | TRBD2 | CASRRFRASGGHQETQYF | TGTGCCAGCAGGCGCTTTCGGGCTAGCGGGGGGCACCAAGAGACCCAGTACTTC
TRBJ2-7 | TRBV6-5 | TRBD2 | CASSYEGRPWGGEQYF | TGTGCCAGCAGTTACGAGGGGAGACCATGGGGGGGGGAGCAGTACTTC
TRBJ2-7 | TRBV5-1 | TRBD2 | CASSLGLAGIYEQYF | TGCGCCAGCAGCTTGGGGCTAGCGGGAATATACGAGCAGTACTTC
TRBJ2-7 | TRBV9 | NA | CASSVGQFSYEQYF | TGTGCCAGCAGCGTAGGACAGTTCTCCTACGAGCAGTACTTC
TRBJ2-7 | TRBV30 | TRBD2 | CAWSVFGLANSYEQYF | TGTGCCTGGAGTGTATTTGGACTAGCGAACTCCTACGAGCAGTACTTC
TRBJ2-7 | TRBV7-9 | TRBD1 | CASRGGQSYEQYF | TGTGCCAGCAGAGGGGGACAGTCCTACGAGCAGTACTTC
TRBJ1-1 | TRBV19 | TRBD1 | CASSGDRGLTEAFF | TGTGCCAGTAGCGGGGACAGGGGGCTCACTGAAGCTTTCTTT
TRBJ1-2 | TRBV19 | NA | CASTSDLPEGYTF | TGTGCCAGTACTTCAGACTTACCAGAAGGCTACACCTTC
TRBJ2-7 | TRBV28 | TRBD1 | CASNLQGGEQYF | TGTGCCAGCAACCTACAGGGGGGCGAGCAGTACTTC
TRBJ2-3 | TRBV9 | NA | CASSATDNSYTDTQYF | TGTGCCAGCAGCGCTACGGACAACTCTTACACAGATACGCAGTATTTT
TRBJ1-4 | TRBV27 | TRBD1 | CASSPRQGKEKLFF | TGTGCCAGCAGTCCGAGACAGGGGAAGGAAAAACTGTTTTTT
TRBJ2-5 | TRBV29-1 | TRBD1 | CSVGQGGETQYF | TGCAGCGTGGGACAGGGCGGGGAGACCCAGTACTTC
TRBJ2-7 | TRBV11-3 | TRBD1 | CASSPDRSSYEQYF | TGTGCCAGCAGCCCGGACAGGAGCTCCTACGAGCAGTACTTC
TRBJ2-7 | TRBV11-2 | NA | CASSFEGLGASYEQYF | TGTGCCAGCAGCTTCGAGGGTTTGGGGGCCTCCTACGAGCAGTACTTC
TRBJ1-1 | TRBV5-6 | NA | CASSLAGPGREAFF | TGTGCCAGCAGCTTGGCCGGCCCAGGGAGGGAAGCTTTCTTT
TRBJ1-5 | TRBV7-8 | TRBD1 | CASSLVGTGNQPQHF | TGTGCCAGCAGCTTAGTAGGGACAGGTAATCAGCCCCAGCATTTT
TRBJ1-6 | TRBV6-1 | NA | CASSVDRFKTLHF | TGTGCCAGCAGTGTGGACAGATTCAAGACCCTCCACTTT
TRBJ2-7 | TRBV10-3 | NA | CAISVQELRGQYF | TGTGCCATCAGTGTCCAGGAATTACGGGGGCAGTACTTC
TRBJ2-7 | TRBV27 | TRBD1 | CASSVGTGLSYEQYF | TGTGCCAGCAGTGTCGGGACAGGGCTCTCCTACGAGCAGTACTTC
TRBJ1-1 | TRBV10-1 | NA | CASSRDWNTEAFF | TGCGCCAGCAGCCGGGATTGGAACACTGAAGCTTTCTTT
TRBJ1-1 | TRBV6-1 | TRBD1 | CASSEATGALNTEAFF | TGTGCCAGCAGTGAAGCGACAGGGGCACTGAACACTGAAGCTTTCTTT
TRBJ2-5 | TRBV5-1 | NA | CASSEGGLGETQYF | TGCGCCAGCAGTGAGGGAGGATTAGGAGAGACCCAGTACTTC
TRBJ1-4 | TRBV11-2 | TRBD1 | CASSGPGQSNEKLFF | TGTGCCAGCAGCGGACCGGGACAGTCAAATGAAAAACTGTTTTTT
TRBJ2-7 | TRBV6-1 | TRBD1 | CASIRTGIYEQYF | TGTGCCAGCATCCGGACAGGGATCTACGAGCAGTACTTC
TRBJ1-1 | TRBV7-9 | TRBD1 | CASSSGQGATEAFF | TGTGCCAGCAGCTCGGGACAGGGAGCCACTGAAGCTTTCTTT
TRBJ1-2 | TRBV9 | NA | CASSVVSYGYTF | TGTGCCAGCAGCGTAGTGAGTTATGGCTACACCTTC